The TCR beta chain described here comes from a study of cytomegalovirus exposure and HLA in healthy donors. A multiplex PCR was run with 60 Vbeta primers and 13 Jbeta primers. TCRdb's table, derived via immunoSEQ multiplex PCR, lists solely in-frame clones and lacks some. Its table records about 200,000 clones. CDR1 is SGHRS, CDR2 YFSETQ, per germline. V dropped 2 bases and J dropped 3 bases, with 8 bases sitting between them. This CDR3 is 14 amino acids long. The sequence came from a girl aged 2-10 years in good health and CMV-seropositive. Material: PBMCs. This chain joins TRBV5-1 and TRBJ1-4; D is perhaps TRBD1 (5 bases). The CDR3 nucleotides read TGCGCCAGCAGCTTTACAGGATCTAATGAAAAACTGTTTTTT. This translates into CASSFTGSNEKLFF.